The present T cell receptor (beta chain) was sequenced within a study of PD-1 blockade in classical Hodgkin lymphoma. Comments on this clone: Its antigen is as yet unknown.

Study-wide results and limits: Newly diagnosed and completely responding patients shared comparable baseline diversity. Prior therapy or disease activity may underlie the repertoire differences, whose causes remain undefined. Some patients began nivolumab under 1 year after ASCT. These patients were excluded from later analyses.

The time point: cycle 4 day 1 (C4D1), after 6 weeks of nivolumab. Each patient's relapse followed autologous stem cell transplantation, and brentuximab vedotin exposure varied. Repertoires were generated with immunoSEQ multiplex PCR, while TCRdb's copy carries only in-frame clones and drops some. The table lists 7,000 or so clones, 76% of them singletons, with approximately 39% in the top ten. This CDR3 spans 18 amino acids. V gave up 5 bases and J gave up 6 bases; unmatched junction bases: 18. The germline V gene encodes CDR1 SGHVS and CDR2 FQNEAQ. The receptor was isolated from a human donor with classical Hodgkin lymphoma. This rearrangement joins TRBV7-8 to TRBJ2-7, with TRBD1 matching over 11 bases. The sample consisted of peripheral blood mononuclear cells (PBMCs), taken before the fourth cycle of nivolumab. The CDR3 protein is CASSVGATGQGATSEQYF. In DNA form, the CDR3 reads TGTGCCAGCAGCGTCGGGGCCACTGGACAGGGGGCGACCTCCGAGCAGTACTTC.